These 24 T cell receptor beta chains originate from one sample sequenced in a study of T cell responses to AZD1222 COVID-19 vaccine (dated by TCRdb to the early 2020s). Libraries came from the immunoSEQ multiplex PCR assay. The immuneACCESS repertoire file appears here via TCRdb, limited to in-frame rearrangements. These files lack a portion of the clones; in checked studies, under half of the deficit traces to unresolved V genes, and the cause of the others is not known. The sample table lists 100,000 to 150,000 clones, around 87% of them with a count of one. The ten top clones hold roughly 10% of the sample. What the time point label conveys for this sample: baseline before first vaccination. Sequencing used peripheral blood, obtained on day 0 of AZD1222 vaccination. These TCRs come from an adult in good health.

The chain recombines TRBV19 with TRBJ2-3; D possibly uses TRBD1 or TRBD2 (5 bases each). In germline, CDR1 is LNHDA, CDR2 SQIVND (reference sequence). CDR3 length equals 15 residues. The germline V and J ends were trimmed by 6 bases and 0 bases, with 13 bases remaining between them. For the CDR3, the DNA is TGTGCCAGTAGGGGGACCGGGATTAGCACAGATACGCAGTATTTT. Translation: CASRGTGISTDTQYF.

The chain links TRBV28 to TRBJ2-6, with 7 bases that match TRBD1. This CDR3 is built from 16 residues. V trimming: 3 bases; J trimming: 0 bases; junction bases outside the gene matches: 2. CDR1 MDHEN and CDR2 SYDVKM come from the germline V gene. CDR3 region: CASSLTGSSGANVLTF. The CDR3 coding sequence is TGTGCCAGCAGTTTGACAGGGAGCTCTGGGGCCAACGTCCTGACTTTC.

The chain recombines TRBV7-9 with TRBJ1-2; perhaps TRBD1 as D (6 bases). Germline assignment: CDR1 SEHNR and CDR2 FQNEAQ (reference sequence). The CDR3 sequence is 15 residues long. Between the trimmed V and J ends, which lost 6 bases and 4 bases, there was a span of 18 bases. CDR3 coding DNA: TGTGCCAGCAGTAGACAAGGGGGGCTAGGCTATGGCTACACCTTC. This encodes CASSRQGGLGYGYTF.

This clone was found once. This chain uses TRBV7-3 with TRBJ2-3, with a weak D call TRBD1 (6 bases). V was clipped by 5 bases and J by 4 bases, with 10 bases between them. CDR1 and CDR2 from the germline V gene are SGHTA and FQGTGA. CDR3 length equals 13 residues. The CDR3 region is CASSARTADTQYF. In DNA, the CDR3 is TGTGCCAGCAGCGCACGGACAGCAGATACGCAGTATTTT.

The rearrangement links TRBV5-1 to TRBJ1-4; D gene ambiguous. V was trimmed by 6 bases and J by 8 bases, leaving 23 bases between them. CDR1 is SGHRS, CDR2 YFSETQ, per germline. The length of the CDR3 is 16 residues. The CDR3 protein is CASTSSGGDVGEKLFF. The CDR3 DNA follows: TGCGCCAGCACCTCCTCCGGCGGCGACGTAGGAGAAAAACTGTTTTTT.

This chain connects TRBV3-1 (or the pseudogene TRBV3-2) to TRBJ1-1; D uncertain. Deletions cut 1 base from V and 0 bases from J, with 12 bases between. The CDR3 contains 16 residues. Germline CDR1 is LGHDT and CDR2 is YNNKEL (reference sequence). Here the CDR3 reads CASSQGSWSLNTEAFF. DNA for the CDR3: TGTGCCAGCAGCCAAGGGTCTTGGAGCCTGAACACTGAAGCTTTCTTT.

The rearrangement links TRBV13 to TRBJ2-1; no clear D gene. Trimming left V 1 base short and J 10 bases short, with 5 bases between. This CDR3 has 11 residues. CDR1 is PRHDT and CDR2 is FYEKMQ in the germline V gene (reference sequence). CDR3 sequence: CASSLVGEQFF. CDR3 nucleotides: TGTGCCAGCAGCTTAGTAGGCGAGCAGTTCTTC.

The CDR3 spells CASSENTLGANVLTF. CDR3 bases: TGTGCCAGCAGTGAAAATACATTGGGGGCCAACGTCCTGACTTTC. The V call is TRBV2, the J call TRBJ2-6; D is unresolved. CDR3 size: 15 residues. Germline CDR1 reads SNHLY; CDR2 reads FYNNEI. Trimming took 2 bases from V and 4 from J, leaving 9 bases between them.

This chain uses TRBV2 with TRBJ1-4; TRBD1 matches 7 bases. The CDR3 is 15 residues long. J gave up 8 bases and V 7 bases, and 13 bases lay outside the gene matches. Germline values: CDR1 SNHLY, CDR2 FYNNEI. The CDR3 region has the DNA TGTGCCAGCATCCGGGACAGTGGGCAGGAAGAAAAACTGTTTTTT. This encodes CASIRDSGQEEKLFF.

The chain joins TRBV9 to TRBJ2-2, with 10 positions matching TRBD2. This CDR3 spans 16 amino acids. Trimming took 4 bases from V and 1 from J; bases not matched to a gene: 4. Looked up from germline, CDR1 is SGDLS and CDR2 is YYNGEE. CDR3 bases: TGTGCCAGCAGCCTTACTAGCGGGGAGAACACCGGGGAGCTGTTTTTT. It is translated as CASSLTSGENTGELFF.

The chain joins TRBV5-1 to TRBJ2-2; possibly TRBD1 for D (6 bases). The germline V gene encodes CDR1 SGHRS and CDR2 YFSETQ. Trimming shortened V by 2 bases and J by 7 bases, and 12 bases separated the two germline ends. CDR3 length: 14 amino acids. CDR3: CASSFTGTGGELFF. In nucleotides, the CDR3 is TGCGCCAGCAGCTTTACAGGGACCGGCGGGGAGCTGTTTTTT.

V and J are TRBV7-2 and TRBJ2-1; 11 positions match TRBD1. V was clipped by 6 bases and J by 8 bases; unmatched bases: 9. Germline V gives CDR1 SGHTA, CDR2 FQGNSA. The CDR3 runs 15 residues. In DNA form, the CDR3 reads TGTGCCAGCAGTTCCGGGACAGGGGGAGCGGATGAGCAGTTCTTC. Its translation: CASSSGTGGADEQFF.

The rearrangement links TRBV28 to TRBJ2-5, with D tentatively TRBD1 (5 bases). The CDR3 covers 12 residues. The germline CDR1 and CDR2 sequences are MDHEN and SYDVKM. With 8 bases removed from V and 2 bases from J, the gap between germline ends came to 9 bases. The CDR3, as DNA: TGTGCCAGCGCAGGGTGGCAAGAGACCCAGTACTTC. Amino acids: CASAGWQETQYF.

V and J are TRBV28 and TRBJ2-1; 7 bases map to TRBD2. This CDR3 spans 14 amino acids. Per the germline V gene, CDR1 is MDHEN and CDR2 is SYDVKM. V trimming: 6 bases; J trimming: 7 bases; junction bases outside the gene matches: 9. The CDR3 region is CASRTSISTNEQFF. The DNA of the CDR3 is TGTGCCAGCAGGACTAGCATATCTACTAATGAGCAGTTCTTC.

CDR3 sequence: CASSLNFGIAEQFF. The CDR3 region has the DNA TGCGCCAGCAGCTTGAATTTTGGTATAGCGGAGCAGTTCTTC. V and J are TRBV5-1 and TRBJ2-1; D is possibly TRBD2 (5 bases). The CDR3 has 14 residues. Germline-derived CDR1 and CDR2 are SGHRS and YFSETQ. V lost 1 base and J 10 bases, leaving 15 bases between the germline ends.

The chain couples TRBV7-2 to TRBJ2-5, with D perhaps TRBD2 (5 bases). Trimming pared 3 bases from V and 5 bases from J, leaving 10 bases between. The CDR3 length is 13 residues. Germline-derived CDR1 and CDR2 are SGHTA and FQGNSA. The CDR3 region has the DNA TGTGCCAGCAGCTTCGAGGGTAGGGAGACCCAGTACTTC. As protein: CASSFEGRETQYF.

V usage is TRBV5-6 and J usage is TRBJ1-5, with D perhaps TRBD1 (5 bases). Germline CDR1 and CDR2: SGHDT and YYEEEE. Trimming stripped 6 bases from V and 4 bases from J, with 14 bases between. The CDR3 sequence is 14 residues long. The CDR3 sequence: CASTRYWGNQPQHF. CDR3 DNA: TGTGCCAGCACCCGTTATTGGGGGAATCAGCCCCAGCATTTT.

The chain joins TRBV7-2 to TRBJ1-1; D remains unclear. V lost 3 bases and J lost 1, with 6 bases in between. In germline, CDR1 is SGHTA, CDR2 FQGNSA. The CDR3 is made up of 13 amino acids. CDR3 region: CASSLGWNTEAFF. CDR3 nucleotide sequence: TGTGCCAGCAGCTTGGGGTGGAACACTGAAGCTTTCTTT.

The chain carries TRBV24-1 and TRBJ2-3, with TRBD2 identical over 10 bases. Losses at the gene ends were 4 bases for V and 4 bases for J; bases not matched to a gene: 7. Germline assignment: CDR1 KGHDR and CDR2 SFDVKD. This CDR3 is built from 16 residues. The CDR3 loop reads CATSDPSGRRADTQYF. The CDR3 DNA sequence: TGTGCCACCAGTGACCCTAGCGGGAGACGCGCAGATACGCAGTATTTT.

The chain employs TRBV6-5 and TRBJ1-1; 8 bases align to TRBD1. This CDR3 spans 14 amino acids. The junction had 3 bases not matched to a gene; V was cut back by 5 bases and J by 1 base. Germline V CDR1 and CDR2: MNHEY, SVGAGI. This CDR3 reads CASSRQGTNTEAFF. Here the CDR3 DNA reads TGTGCCAGCAGTAGACAGGGGACGAACACTGAAGCTTTCTTT.

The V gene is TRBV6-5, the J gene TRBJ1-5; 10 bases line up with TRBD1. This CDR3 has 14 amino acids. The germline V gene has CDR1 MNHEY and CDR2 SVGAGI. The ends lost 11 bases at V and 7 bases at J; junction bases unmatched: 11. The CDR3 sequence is CALSRGQGTQPQHF. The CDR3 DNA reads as TGTGCCCTTAGCAGGGGACAGGGGACCCAGCCCCAGCATTTT.

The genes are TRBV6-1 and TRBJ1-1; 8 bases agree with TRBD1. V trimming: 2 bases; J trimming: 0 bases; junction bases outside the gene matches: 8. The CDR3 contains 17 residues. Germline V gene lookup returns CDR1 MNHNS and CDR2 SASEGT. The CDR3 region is CASSEFGTGRLNTEAFF. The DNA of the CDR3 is TGTGCCAGCAGTGAATTTGGGACAGGACGATTGAACACTGAAGCTTTCTTT.

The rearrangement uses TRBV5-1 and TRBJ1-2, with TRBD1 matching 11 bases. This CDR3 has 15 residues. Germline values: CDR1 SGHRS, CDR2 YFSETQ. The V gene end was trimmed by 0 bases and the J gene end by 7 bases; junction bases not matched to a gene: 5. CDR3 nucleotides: TGCGCCAGCAGCTTGGCAGGACAGGGGGCGAGTGGCTACACCTTC. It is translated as CASSLAGQGASGYTF.

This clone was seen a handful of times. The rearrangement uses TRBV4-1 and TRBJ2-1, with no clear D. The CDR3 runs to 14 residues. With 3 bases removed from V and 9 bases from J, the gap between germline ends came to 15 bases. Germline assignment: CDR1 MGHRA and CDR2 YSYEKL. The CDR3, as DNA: TGCGCCAGCAGCCATAAATGGACCAAGGTTGAGCAGTTCTTC. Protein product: CASSHKWTKVEQFF.